This is a list of T cell receptor beta chains from one sample in a study of a mutant IDH1 vaccine in newly diagnosed glioma. Profiled with immunoSEQ multiplex PCR; TCRdb holds only in-frame clones, not every one. The table shows around 17,000 clones, with about 95% occurring only once. Sequencing was performed on peripheral blood mononuclear cells (PBMCs), taken from a glioma patient treated with radiotherapy, temozolomide or both. The receptors here all came from a woman under 30 with glioma. Some clones in this sample may be carry-over from other donors' samples. Both conserved end residues are part of each CDR3. Fields, in order: D gene, clone size, V gene, J gene, CDR3 DNA, CDR3 protein. The D gene is left open where the match is weak. Not all rows give a size; the values are once, few, many and, for expanded clones, a class.

d_call: TRBD2; clone_size: few; v_call: TRBV2; j_call: TRBJ2-2; cdr3_nt: TGTGCCAGCAGTGAATCGGGCGGGAGTCAAACCGGGGAGCTGTTTTTT; cdr3_aa: CASSESGGSQTGELFF
d_call: TRBD2; clone_size: -; v_call: TRBV6-1; j_call: TRBJ2-3; cdr3_nt: TGTGCCAGCAGTGAGGGCTCTAGCGGAATCCGGGATACGCAGTATTTT; cdr3_aa: CASSEGSSGIRDTQYF
d_call: -; clone_size: -; v_call: TRBV19; j_call: TRBJ1-1; cdr3_nt: TGTGCCAGTAATTTGGGGAACACTGAAGCTTTCTTT; cdr3_aa: CASNLGNTEAFF
d_call: -; clone_size: -; v_call: TRBV27; j_call: TRBJ2-1; cdr3_nt: TGTGCCAGCAGGTCTACAATGAGCTCGCAGTTCTTC; cdr3_aa: CASRSTMSSQFF
d_call: -; clone_size: -; v_call: TRBV5-6; j_call: TRBJ2-1; cdr3_nt: TGTGCCAGCATCCGAAACCAAGGCGATGAGCAGTTCTTC; cdr3_aa: CASIRNQGDEQFF
d_call: -; clone_size: -; v_call: TRBV2; j_call: TRBJ2-2; cdr3_nt: TGTGCCAGCAAGGAGAAAGTGAACACCGGGGAGCTGTTTTTT; cdr3_aa: CASKEKVNTGELFF
d_call: TRBD2; clone_size: -; v_call: TRBV18; j_call: TRBJ2-7; cdr3_nt: TGTGCCAGCGACGGGGGGGCTGGCTCCGAGCAGTACTTC; cdr3_aa: CASDGGAGSEQYF
d_call: TRBD1; clone_size: -; v_call: TRBV2; j_call: TRBJ2-7; cdr3_nt: TGTGCCAGCCGGGACAGGCCTTCCTACGAGCAGTACTTC; cdr3_aa: CASRDRPSYEQYF
d_call: TRBD2; clone_size: -; v_call: TRBV4-2; j_call: TRBJ2-7; cdr3_nt: TGTGCCAGCAGCCAAGGGGGGCGGGAGGGGACCTACGAGCAGTACTTC; cdr3_aa: CASSQGGREGTYEQYF
d_call: TRBD2; clone_size: -; v_call: TRBV7-8; j_call: TRBJ2-7; cdr3_nt: TGTGCCAGCAGCCCCCGAGGGACTAGCGGCTACGAGCAGTACTTC; cdr3_aa: CASSPRGTSGYEQYF
d_call: -; clone_size: -; v_call: TRBV2; j_call: TRBJ1-1; cdr3_nt: TGTGCCAGCAGTGAACTTACAGGACTTGGCACTGAAGCTTTCTTT; cdr3_aa: CASSELTGLGTEAFF
d_call: -; clone_size: -; v_call: TRBV28; j_call: TRBJ2-7; cdr3_nt: TGTGCCAGCGTCCAACGGGTCACCTCCTACGAGCAGTACTTC; cdr3_aa: CASVQRVTSYEQYF
d_call: -; clone_size: -; v_call: TRBV19; j_call: TRBJ1-1; cdr3_nt: TGTGCCAGTAGTATGGGGCCTGTGAACACTGAAGCTTTCTTT; cdr3_aa: CASSMGPVNTEAFF
d_call: -; clone_size: -; v_call: TRBV7-9; j_call: TRBJ2-3; cdr3_nt: TGTGCCAGCAGCCCGACCCGTATAGACACAGGGAGAAGAACAGATACGCAGTATTTT; cdr3_aa: CASSPTRIDTGRRTDTQYF
d_call: TRBD2; clone_size: -; v_call: TRBV19; j_call: TRBJ2-1; cdr3_nt: TGTGCCAGTACTCCCTCGGGACTAGCGGGAGGGGTTGAGCAGTTCTTC; cdr3_aa: CASTPSGLAGGVEQFF
d_call: -; clone_size: -; v_call: TRBV19; j_call: TRBJ2-1; cdr3_nt: TGTGCCAGTAGTACCGACCTTGGCAGGGGGGCCTACAATGAGCAGTTCTTC; cdr3_aa: CASSTDLGRGAYNEQFF
d_call: -; clone_size: -; v_call: TRBV4-1; j_call: TRBJ1-2; cdr3_nt: TGCGCCAGCAGCCAAGTCCCATACGGACCGACGTTAGGCTACACCTTC; cdr3_aa: CASSQVPYGPTLGYTF
d_call: TRBD1; clone_size: -; v_call: TRBV7-2; j_call: TRBJ1-3; cdr3_nt: TGTGCCAGCAGCTCAAGGGGAAGGGGACAGGCCCCCTCTGGAAACACCATATATTTT; cdr3_aa: CASSSRGRGQAPSGNTIYF
d_call: -; clone_size: -; v_call: TRBV4-1; j_call: TRBJ1-1; cdr3_nt: TGCGCCAGCAGCCAAGAATGGGGGGGAGGCGCTTTCTTT; cdr3_aa: CASSQEWGGGAFF
d_call: -; clone_size: -; v_call: TRBV2; j_call: TRBJ2-1; cdr3_nt: TGTGCCAGCAGGGTCGAAACCTACAATGAGCAGTTCTTC; cdr3_aa: CASRVETYNEQFF
d_call: -; clone_size: -; v_call: TRBV19; j_call: TRBJ1-1; cdr3_nt: TGTGCCAGTAGTGGGGACCCGCCCGGGCGCACTGAAGCTTTCTTT; cdr3_aa: CASSGDPPGRTEAFF
d_call: -; clone_size: -; v_call: TRBV27; j_call: TRBJ1-1; cdr3_nt: TGTGCCAGCAGCATTAGGGGGGATACTGAAGCTTTCTTT; cdr3_aa: CASSIRGDTEAFF
d_call: -; clone_size: -; v_call: TRBV30; j_call: TRBJ2-2; cdr3_nt: TGTGCCTGGAGTGTGGGGCGGGGGCCCAACACCGGGGAGCTGTTTTTT; cdr3_aa: CAWSVGRGPNTGELFF
d_call: -; clone_size: -; v_call: TRBV25-1; j_call: TRBJ1-3; cdr3_nt: TGTGCCAGCAGTGACGTGGGGGCGAACACCATATATTTT; cdr3_aa: CASSDVGANTIYF
d_call: -; clone_size: -; v_call: TRBV6-5; j_call: TRBJ1-4; cdr3_nt: TGTGCCAGCAGCTCCGGGGGTCCTAATGAAAAACTGTTTTTT; cdr3_aa: CASSSGGPNEKLFF
d_call: -; clone_size: once; v_call: TRBV19; j_call: TRBJ1-1; cdr3_nt: TGTGCCAGTAGTATCCCCCCTCTCGGGCAGGGTGCTTTCTTT; cdr3_aa: CASSIPPLGQGAFF
d_call: TRBD2; clone_size: -; v_call: TRBV7-7; j_call: TRBJ2-2; cdr3_nt: TGTGCTAGCAGCCAACAACCTACCGGGACTACCTCGAGCACCGGGGAGCTGTTTTTT; cdr3_aa: CASSQQPTGTTSSTGELFF
d_call: -; clone_size: -; v_call: TRBV9; j_call: TRBJ1-2; cdr3_nt: TGTGCCAGCAGCGTAGATCAGGGGAGAGGCTATGGCTACACCTTC; cdr3_aa: CASSVDQGRGYGYTF
d_call: -; clone_size: -; v_call: TRBV7-7; j_call: TRBJ2-1; cdr3_nt: TGTGCTAGCAGCTTAGAATCCGGGTCCTACAATGAGCAGTTCTTC; cdr3_aa: CASSLESGSYNEQFF
d_call: -; clone_size: -; v_call: TRBV7-3; j_call: TRBJ2-3; cdr3_nt: TGTGCCAGCAGCTTGCCGGGATATACGCAGTATTTT; cdr3_aa: CASSLPGYTQYF